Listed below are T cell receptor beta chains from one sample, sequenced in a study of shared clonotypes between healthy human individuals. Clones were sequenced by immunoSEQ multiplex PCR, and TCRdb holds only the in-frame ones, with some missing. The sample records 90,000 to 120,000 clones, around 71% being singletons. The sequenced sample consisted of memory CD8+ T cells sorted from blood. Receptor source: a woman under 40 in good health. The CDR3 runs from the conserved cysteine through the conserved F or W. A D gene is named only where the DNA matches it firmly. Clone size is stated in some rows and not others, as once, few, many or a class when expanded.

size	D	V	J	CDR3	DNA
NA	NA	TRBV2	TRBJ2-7	CASSDYHPPYEQYF	TGTGCCAGCAGTGATTACCATCCCCCCTACGAGCAGTACTTC
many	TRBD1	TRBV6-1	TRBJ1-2	CASSGLGQGALYGYTF	TGTGCCAGCAGTGGACTGGGACAGGGGGCTCTCTATGGCTACACCTTC
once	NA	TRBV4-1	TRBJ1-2	CASSQVGGVVDNYGYTF	TGCGCCAGCAGCCAAGTCGGCGGGGTTGTAGATAACTATGGCTACACCTTC
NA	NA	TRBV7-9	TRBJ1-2	CASSLVSGTNYGYTF	TGTGCCAGCAGCTTAGTTTCAGGGACTAACTATGGCTACACCTTC
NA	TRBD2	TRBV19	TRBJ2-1	CASRNPSGGGNEQFF	TGTGCCAGTAGAAACCCTAGCGGGGGGGGCAATGAGCAGTTCTTC
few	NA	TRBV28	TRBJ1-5	CASSLIRTSNQPQHF	TGTGCCAGCAGTTTGATCCGGACGAGCAATCAGCCCCAGCATTTT
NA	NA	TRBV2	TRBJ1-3	CASRSPPAGNTIYF	TGTGCCAGCAGATCCCCGCCGGCTGGAAACACCATATATTTT
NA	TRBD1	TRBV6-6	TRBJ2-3	CASSAGTGDTDTQYF	TGTGCCAGCAGTGCAGGGACAGGCGATACAGATACGCAGTATTTT
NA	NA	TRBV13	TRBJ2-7	CASSLGASFREQYF	TGTGCCAGCAGCTTAGGCGCTAGTTTCCGCGAGCAGTACTTC
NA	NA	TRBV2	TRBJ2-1	CASRRDPNEQFF	TGTGCCAGCCGCCGAGACCCCAATGAGCAGTTCTTC
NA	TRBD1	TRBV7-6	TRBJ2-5	CASSGGTGREETQYF	TGTGCCAGCAGCGGGGGGACAGGGCGGGAAGAGACCCAGTACTTC
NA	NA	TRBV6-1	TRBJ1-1	CASSESPGAAGTEAFF	TGTGCCAGCAGTGAATCTCCAGGGGCAGCGGGCACTGAAGCTTTCTTT
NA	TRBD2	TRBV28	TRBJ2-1	CASRHSGAYNEQFF	TGTGCCAGCAGACATAGCGGGGCCTACAATGAGCAGTTCTTC
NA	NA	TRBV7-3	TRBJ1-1	CASSLRNGGPDTEAFF	TGTGCCAGCAGCCTCAGAAATGGGGGGCCTGACACTGAAGCTTTCTTT
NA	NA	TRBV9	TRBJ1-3	CASSVEGTGNTIYF	TGTGCCAGCAGCGTAGAAGGAACTGGAAACACCATATATTTT
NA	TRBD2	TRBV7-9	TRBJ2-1	CASSLPSGNSYNEQFF	TGTGCCAGCAGCTTGCCTAGCGGGAACTCCTACAATGAGCAGTTCTTC
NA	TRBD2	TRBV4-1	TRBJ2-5	CASSHPTSGKETQYF	TGCGCCAGCAGCCACCCGACTAGCGGGAAAGAGACCCAGTACTTC
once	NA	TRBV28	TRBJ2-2	CASSSSGGEPGELFF	TGTGCCAGCAGCTCCTCCGGCGGGGAGCCCGGGGAGCTGTTTTTT
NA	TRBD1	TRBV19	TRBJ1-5	CATKGGQGDQPQHF	TGTGCCACCAAGGGAGGACAGGGAGATCAGCCCCAGCATTTT
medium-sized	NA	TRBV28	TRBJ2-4	CASSLRGAKNIQYF	TGTGCCAGCAGTTTAAGGGGCGCCAAAAACATTCAGTACTTC
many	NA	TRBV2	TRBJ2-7	CASTKRDTQGEQYF	TGTGCCAGCACTAAGCGGGACACTCAAGGGGAGCAGTACTTC
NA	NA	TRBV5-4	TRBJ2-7	CASSLSDTAENEQYF	TGTGCCAGCAGCTTGTCTGATACAGCCGAAAACGAGCAGTACTTC
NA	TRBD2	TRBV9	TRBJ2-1	CASSVRLAGAGNEQFF	TGTGCCAGCAGCGTAAGACTAGCGGGAGCGGGTAATGAGCAGTTCTTC
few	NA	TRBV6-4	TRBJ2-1	CASSDDSSSYNEQFF	TGTGCCAGCAGTGACGATAGCAGCTCCTACAATGAGCAGTTCTTC